This section outlines one T cell receptor (beta chain) sequence together with its context. The antigen it binds to is not known. No qualities accompany the bases; no much larger clone lies one base away. Donors were healthy HIV-negative adults with no recently reported acute infections or vaccinations. Every donor was a Caucasian adult residing in Nashville, Tennessee, USA. Magnetic negative selection was used to enrich CD4+ T cells, after which naive cells were positively selected on CD45RA and the negative fraction became the memory subset. Blood was collected by leukapheresis, and PBMCs were isolated by Ficoll-Histopaque density gradient centrifugation and then cryopreserved in liquid nitrogen vapor phase. Analytical flow cytometry was used to check the purity and quantity of each magnetically sorted T cell population. Genomic DNA was isolated from every sorted fraction and measured by UV absorbance on a Nanodrop 2000c.

The sample is drawn from a study of shared clonotypes between healthy human individuals (TCRdb year 2020). As for the study more broadly: The cohort included a few men and a couple of women between 18 and 49 years of age. Between about 0.94 and 8.9 billion PBMCs per donor were obtained by leukapheresis. Per donor, three plates each were used for CD4 naive and CD4 memory, two for CD8 naive, and one for CD8 memory. To increase sequencing depth and limit assay-specific biases, TCR repertoire library preparation and sequencing were carried out by different laboratories using diverse techniques. Blood TCR repertoires of about five healthy adults were deeply sequenced to estimate repertoire size and the extent of clonotype sharing between individuals. General findings and caveats noted by the study authors: Incomplete sequencing was indicated by rarefaction of sorted-subset datasets, despite the large sequencing depth. Sampling was restricted to blood, and TCR repertoires in tissue are likely to differ from TCR repertoires in blood. When a handful of donors were compared, the shared fraction of clonotypes was 5% to 6.5% for naive CD4, 3.5% for naive CD8, more than 2% for memory CD4, and less than 0.5% for memory CD8. The small number of donors limited the genetic and exposure-history diversity represented. Compared with non-shared clonotypes, the clonotypes found in all four sorted-subset donors had higher generation probabilities. Based on pairwise subsampling, the degree of clonotype sharing among donors was expected to be affected by sequencing depth. Estimated clonotype richness was generally larger for naive than for memory subsets.

V is pared back by 3 bases and J by 8 bases, with 12 bases lying between the germline termini. Reading the germline V gene gives CDR1 MRHNA and CDR2 SNTAGT. The CDR3 has 13 amino acids, counting the end cysteine and phenylalanine. CDR3 DNA only is kept here, 39 bases in frame from base 1. Using the deep immunoSEQ assay, TCR CDR3 regions were amplified from genomic DNA by multiplex PCR. Extracted genomic DNA from each cell subset was spread evenly across all wells of several immunoSEQ 96-well plates, with each plate serving as a replicate. Each replicate PCR for sorted subsets received about 0.2 ug genomic DNA, equal to some 32,000 T cell genomes. Purified libraries were quantified with a Qubit 3.0 fluorometer, sized on a Bioanalyzer 2100, and re-quantified with the KAPA Library Quantification kit. Every immunoSEQ 96-well plate was sequenced on a dedicated single-read 150-cycle Illumina NextSeq 550 flow cell. In the original analysis: Because only junctional sequences without quality scores were contained in the immunoSEQ output, filtering matching that applied to full-length reads could not be performed. Sequences were annotated with PyIR, a Python wrapper for IgBLAST v1.9, and V/J genes and CDR3 were assigned using IMGT germline references. Reads were removed for weak V/J assignments (E-value above 1e-6), missing CDR3, stop codons, out-of-frame junctions, or ambiguous translated residues. V3J clonotypes were defined as sequences sharing an identical inferred V gene, J gene, and CDR3 amino acid sequence. The percentage overlap between two repertoires was calculated by dividing the number of shared unique clonotypes by the size of the smaller repertoire. RTK rarefaction, the Chao1 estimator, and Recon v2.1 estimates of unobserved clonotypes were used to assess repertoire richness. Generation probabilities were computed with OLGA for all TCRbeta clonotypes obtained by the gDNA method from a few donors. As stored in TCRdb, this immuneACCESS dataset retains in-frame rearrangements with V and J assigned. A fraction of the clones does not appear; measured against another copy, unresolved V genes explain less than half of the discrepancy, and the remainder lacks a known reason. The D gene and trimming were derived from the DNA, and the V and J assignments and clone size from that table. The sample includes a few million clones, with roughly 93% observed a single time. Together, the top ten hold 0.39% of the sample.

This receptor chain uses TRBV6-4 and TRBJ2-3; no D segment can be confidently identified. This sequence originates from a man between 18 and 29 years old in good health. Some clones in this sample may be carry-over from other donors' samples. Sequenced: naive CD4+ T cells from PBMCs. What the cell subset or site label conveys for this sample: CD45RA+ positively selected. The base sequence is TGTGCCAGCAGTGATACCCCCGAGGTTACGCAGTATTTT. Its amino acids are CASSDTPEVTQYF.